What follows are 27 T cell receptor beta chains derived from one specimen sequenced in a study of cytomegalovirus exposure and HLA in healthy donors. PCR used 60 Vbeta primers and 13 Jbeta primers. Clones were sequenced by immunoSEQ multiplex PCR, and TCRdb holds only the in-frame ones, with some missing. The top ten clones hold approximately 6.5% of a sample with 150,000 to 250,000 clones, 82% of them seen once. The sequenced material came from PBMCs. The receptors stem from a woman aged 45 to 65 in good health and CMV-seropositive.

Only one count was recorded for this clone. V and J are TRBV28 and TRBJ1-6, with D possibly matching TRBD1 (6 bases). V lost 5 bases to trimming and J lost 5 bases, with 22 bases between them. Germline V gene data show CDR1 as MDHEN and CDR2 as SYDVKM. CDR3 length equals 18 residues. In nucleotides, the CDR3 is TGTGCCAGCAGTCTTTATGTGGCAGGGGAACGGAATAATTCACCCCTCCACTTT. It translates to CASSLYVAGERNNSPLHF.

This clone showed up just once. J is TRBJ1-4 and V is TRBV7-9, with TRBD1 matching over 7 bases. Unmatched junction bases numbered 4, after V lost 5 bases and J lost 4 bases. The CDR3 loop spans 14 amino acids. Germline values: CDR1 SEHNR, CDR2 FQNEAQ (reference sequence). The CDR3 sequence is CASSPQGFNEKLFF. DNA of the CDR3: TGTGCCAGCAGCCCACAGGGGTTTAATGAAAAACTGTTTTTT.

The genes are TRBV7-6 and TRBJ1-2; 7 bases fit TRBD1. Germline-derived CDR1 and CDR2 are SGHVS and FNYEAQ. Losses at the gene ends were 5 bases for V and 4 bases for J; bases not matched to a gene: 4. The CDR3 runs 13 residues. For the CDR3, the DNA is TGTGCCAGCAGCCCGGGACAGAGCTATGGCTACACCTTC. Protein sequence: CASSPGQSYGYTF.

The chain links TRBV7-9 to TRBJ1-4; 7 nucleotides agree with TRBD1. V shed 3 bases, J shed 4 bases, and the junction held 5 bases outside the gene matches. The CDR3 is made up of 15 amino acids. Germline V CDR1 and CDR2: SEHNR, FQNEAQ (reference sequence). The CDR3 region is CASSFRDSSNEKLFF. CDR3 DNA sequence: TGTGCCAGCAGCTTTAGGGACAGCAGTAATGAAAAACTGTTTTTT. Supplemented by reference TRBV7-9 and TRBJ1-4, the full variable domain reads DTGVSQNPRHKITKRGQNVTFRCDPISEHNRLYWYRQTLGQGPEFLTYFQNEAQLEKSRLLSDRFSAERPKGSFSTLEIQRTEQGDSAMYLCASSFRDSSNEKLFFGSGTQLSVL.

This chain uses TRBV9 with TRBJ1-6; D gene unclear. Trimming took off 0 bases at V and 5 bases at J, with 6 bases between the two ends. The CDR3 contains 14 residues. In germline, CDR1 is SGDLS, CDR2 YYNGEE. In DNA form, the CDR3 reads TGTGCCAGCAGCGTAGGTCCGGATAATTCACCCCTCCACTTT. It encodes CASSVGPDNSPLHF.

Written as DNA, the CDR3 is TGTGCCAGCAAAGGAGACCGGGGTGCGTGGGGAGAGACCCAGTACTTC. Its protein product is CASKGDRGAWGETQYF. This chain joins TRBV27 and TRBJ2-5; maybe TRBD2 (5 bases). The CDR3 has 16 amino acids. CDR1 and CDR2 (germline): MNHEY, SMNVEV (reference sequence). Trimming stripped 7 bases from V and 4 bases from J, with 22 bases between.

The chain recombines TRBV11-2 with TRBJ1-6; 9 bases match TRBD1. CDR1 and CDR2 from the germline V gene are SGHAT and FQNNGV. The CDR3 covers 16 residues. V lost 1 base, J lost 10 bases, and 8 bases stayed unmatched. As DNA, the CDR3 is TGTGCCAGCAGCTTAGGGCGGACAGGGGACCACTCACCCCTCCACTTT. This sequence encodes CASSLGRTGDHSPLHF.

The gene calls are TRBV5-1 and TRBJ2-5; D not resolved. V was cut by 0 bases and J by 9 bases, with 9 bases left in between. Per germline, CDR1 SGHRS and CDR2 YFSETQ. CDR3 size: 12 residues. The DNA for the CDR3 is TGCGCCAGCAGCTTGGCCGATTCGGCCCAGTACTTC. Amino acids: CASSLADSAQYF.

This clone has more than one count but fewer than ten. DNA of the CDR3: TGTGCCAGCAGACTAACAGGGCTGGGCTACGAGCAGTACTTC. It translates to CASRLTGLGYEQYF. The chain is built from TRBV2 and TRBJ2-7, with TRBD1 as a possible D gene (6 bases). V was trimmed by 6 bases and J by 3 bases, leaving 15 bases between them. The CDR3 is 14 residues long. CDR1 is SNHLY and CDR2 is FYNNEI in the germline V gene.

J is TRBJ1-6 and V is TRBV6-8; D gene uncertain. The germline gives CDR1 MNHGY, CDR2 SAAAGT. The CDR3 sequence is 15 residues long. V was clipped by 7 bases and J by 6 bases, with 16 bases between them. The CDR3 region has the DNA TGTGCCAGCACCCTTCCCCGAAGTAGTAATTCACCCCTCCACTTT. Its translation is CASTLPRSSNSPLHF.

The chain is built from TRBV28 and TRBJ1-1; possible D gene TRBD1, 6 bases. This CDR3 is built from 15 residues. Per the germline V gene, CDR1 is MDHEN and CDR2 is SYDVKM. V was trimmed by 6 bases and J by 3 bases, leaving 17 bases between them. DNA of the CDR3: TGTGCCAGCAGGGGGGAAGGGGCAGGGGACACTGAAGCTTTCTTT. Translated, it gives CASRGEGAGDTEAFF.

Worth noting for this clone: This same CDR3 is encoded by further DNA sequences in the sample. The chain uses TRBV28 and TRBJ1-2; 7 bases agree with TRBD1. J was trimmed by 4 bases and V by 4 bases; bases with no gene match: 3. Germline V lookup: CDR1 MDHEN, CDR2 SYDVKM. The CDR3 is made up of 13 amino acids. The CDR3 loop reads CASSSDRVYGYTF. As DNA, the CDR3 is TGTGCCAGCAGTTCCGACAGGGTCTATGGCTACACCTTC.

The CDR3 bases are TGTGCCACCAGCGGTAGACAGGAAAAACTGTTTTTT. It translates to CATSGRQEKLFF. The V gene is TRBV15, the J gene TRBJ1-4, with a possible D match to TRBD1 (5 bases). V was trimmed by 5 bases and J by 8 bases, leaving 9 bases between them. The CDR3 covers 12 residues. Germline CDR1 is LNHNV and CDR2 is YYDKDF (reference sequence).

A remark on this clone: One end of the junction fails to match germline, which may point to a read error. The chain recombines TRBV6-5 with TRBJ2-7; 12 nucleotides line up with TRBD2. This CDR3 comprises 12 residues. In germline, CDR1 is MNHEY, CDR2 SVGAGI. The CDR3 protein is CASASGGVGVVF. CDR3 coding DNA: TGTGCCAGTGCTAGCGGGGGGGTTGGCGTTGTGTTC.

V is TRBV15 and J is TRBJ2-2; D perhaps matches TRBD1 (5 bases). Looked up from germline, CDR1 is LNHNV and CDR2 is YYDKDF (reference sequence). This CDR3 region has 17 residues. The V end lost 2 bases, the J end lost 5 bases, and 18 bases lay between the germline ends. The CDR3: CATSRPKGPGWTGELFF. The CDR3 DNA reads TGTGCCACCAGCAGACCCAAAGGGCCAGGGTGGACCGGGGAGCTGTTTTTT. The full variable domain, its missing parts supplied by reference TRBV15 and TRBJ2-2, is DAMVIQNPRYQVTQFGKPVTLSCSQTLNHNVMYWYQQKSSQAPKLLFHYYDKDFNNEADTPDNFQSRRPNTSFCFLDIRSPGLGDTAMYLCATSRPKGPGWTGELFFGEGSRLTVL.

A word on this clone: Other nucleotide sequences in the sample specify the same CDR3. The rearrangement links TRBV28 to TRBJ1-5, with 10 bases fitting TRBD1. After removal of 3 bases from V and 4 bases from J, the junction contained 0 bases not matched to a gene. The germline V gene has CDR1 MDHEN and CDR2 SYDVKM. The CDR3 runs 14 residues. In DNA form, the CDR3 reads TGTGCCAGCAGTTTGGGACAGGGGAATCAGCCCCAGCATTTT. It codes for CASSLGQGNQPQHF.

The gene calls are TRBV2 and TRBJ1-5, with D perhaps matching TRBD1 (6 bases). CDR3 length equals 15 residues. Per the germline V gene, CDR1 is SNHLY and CDR2 is FYNNEI. Trimming stripped 4 bases from V and 6 bases from J, with 16 bases between. The CDR3 sequence is CASSASRGGGQPQHF. CDR3 coding DNA: TGTGCCAGCAGTGCCAGTAGGGGGGGCGGTCAGCCCCAGCATTTT.

Details on this clone: This specimen includes other DNA sequences encoding the same CDR3. The chain recombines TRBV11-2 with TRBJ2-7, with a weak D call TRBD1 (5 bases). CDR1 is SGHAT and CDR2 is FQNNGV in the germline V gene. V lost 5 bases to trimming and J lost 3 bases, with 8 bases between them. The CDR3 sequence is 12 residues long. The CDR3 nucleotides read TGTGCCAGCAGCCCGCAGGGCTACGAGCAGTACTTC. Translated, it gives CASSPQGYEQYF.

V is TRBV5-6 and J is TRBJ2-3; 9 bases line up with TRBD1. The length of the CDR3 is 16 residues. The junction had 9 bases not matched to a gene; V was cut back by 3 bases and J by 4 bases. Germline V gene sequence: CDR1 SGHDT, CDR2 YYEEEE. CDR3 bases: TGTGCCAGCAGCTCCACGGGACAGGGCAGGGCAGATACGCAGTATTTT. Protein: CASSSTGQGRADTQYF.

The rearrangement uses TRBV11-3 and TRBJ2-7, with a weak D call TRBD1 (6 bases). The CDR3 contains 13 residues. Germline lookup yields CDR1 SGHNT and CDR2 YENEEA. Trimming cost V 0 bases and J 5 bases, with 8 bases left between them. CDR3 sequence reads: CASSLDGDNEQYF. CDR3 nucleotide sequence: TGTGCCAGCAGCTTAGACGGGGACAACGAGCAGTACTTC.

The chain has TRBV29-1 and TRBJ2-2; no firm D call. Trimming removed 2 bases from V and 8 bases from J, with 6 bases in between. Germline V gene lookup returns CDR1 SQVTM and CDR2 ANQGSEA. The CDR3 is 11 amino acids. The CDR3 loop is CSVETLGELFF. CDR3 sequence (DNA): TGCAGCGTTGAAACTCTTGGGGAGCTGTTTTTT.

The V call is TRBV5-4, the J call TRBJ2-7, with 7 bases identical to TRBD2. Trimming at V came to 0 bases and at J to 5 bases, leaving 5 bases not matched to a gene. CDR1 is SGHNT, CDR2 YYREEE, per germline (reference sequence). This CDR3 has 14 residues. DNA for the CDR3: TGTGCCAGCAGCTTGGTCGGGGGGAACCACGAGCAGTACTTC. Translating gives CASSLVGGNHEQYF.

The V gene is TRBV7-2, the J gene TRBJ2-1; 8 bases align to TRBD2. Unmatched junction bases numbered 7, after V lost 1 base and J lost 8 bases. Per the germline V gene, CDR1 is SGHTA and CDR2 is FQGNSA. This CDR3 has 15 residues. The CDR3 nucleotides are TGTGCCAGCAGCTTAGACGGGAGGGGGTTTGATGAGCAGTTCTTC. Protein product: CASSLDGRGFDEQFF.

V gene TRBV5-1 combines with J gene TRBJ1-4; 7 bases line up with TRBD1. Germline V gives CDR1 SGHRS, CDR2 YFSETQ. Trimming took 4 bases from V and 1 from J; bases not matched to a gene: 1. The CDR3 spans 14 residues. The CDR3 DNA follows: TGCGCCAGCAGCGGGACAGTAACTAATGAAAAACTGTTTTTT. It translates to CASSGTVTNEKLFF.

The chain carries TRBV6-1 and TRBJ2-7; 10 nucleotides align to TRBD2. The CDR3 is made up of 15 amino acids. J was trimmed by 5 bases and V by 7 bases; bases with no gene match: 11. Germline values: CDR1 MNHNS, CDR2 SASEGT. The CDR3 is CASNRLAGAYDEQYF. DNA for the CDR3: TGTGCCAGCAATCGTCTAGCGGGAGCATATGACGAGCAGTACTTC.

This chain uses TRBV6-4 with TRBJ1-1; 8 nucleotides align to TRBD1. This CDR3 has 15 residues. Germline V gene sequence: CDR1 MRHNA, CDR2 SNTAGT. V shed 6 bases, J shed 0 bases, and the junction held 6 bases outside the gene matches. The CDR3 DNA is TGTGCCAGCAGCTCCAGGGGGCGCTTGAACACTGAAGCTTTCTTT. The encoded protein is CASSSRGRLNTEAFF.

The CDR3 region is CASSQPGDSRNQPQHF. The CDR3 bases are TGTGCCAGCAGCCAACCCGGGGACAGCCGAAATCAGCCCCAGCATTTT. The V gene is TRBV14, the J gene TRBJ1-5, with 7 positions matching TRBD1. CDR1 is SGHDN and CDR2 is FVKESK in the germline V gene. With V trimmed by 2 bases and J by 4 bases, 8 bases remained unmatched. This CDR3 region has 16 residues.